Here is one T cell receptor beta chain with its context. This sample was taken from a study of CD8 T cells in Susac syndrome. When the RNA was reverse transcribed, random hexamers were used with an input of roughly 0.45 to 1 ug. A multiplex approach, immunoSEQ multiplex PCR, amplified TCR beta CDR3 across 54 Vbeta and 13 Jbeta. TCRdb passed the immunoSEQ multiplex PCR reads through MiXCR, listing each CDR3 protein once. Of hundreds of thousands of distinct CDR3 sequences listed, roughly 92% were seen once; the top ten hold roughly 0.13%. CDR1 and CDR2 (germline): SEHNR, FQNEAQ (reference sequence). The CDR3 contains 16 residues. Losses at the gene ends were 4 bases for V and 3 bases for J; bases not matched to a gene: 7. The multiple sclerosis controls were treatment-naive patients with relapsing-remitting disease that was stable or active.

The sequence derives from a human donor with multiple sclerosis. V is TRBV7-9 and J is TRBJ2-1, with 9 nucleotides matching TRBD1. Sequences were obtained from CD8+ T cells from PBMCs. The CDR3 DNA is TGTGCCAGCAGCTCTTCGGGACAGGGCCTCTACAATGAGCAGTTCTTC. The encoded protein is CASSSSGQGLYNEQFF.